This section outlines one TCR beta chain sequence together with its context. The data are from a study of blood T cell repertoires in COVID-19. Background on the study: Both acute and convalescent COVID-19 samples were obtained from the United States, Italy and Spain. Sources were T cells, B-cell-depleted T cells, or PBMCs; the material itself was cDNA or gDNA.

This CDR3 comprises 14 residues. V was shortened by 7 bases and J by 0 bases, with 12 bases between the two germline ends. Germline V lookup: CDR1 MNHEY, CDR2 SVGAGI. As handled by the study authors: Estimation of nucleated cell counts was performed using reference gene primer amplification. Profiling relied on immunoSEQ multiplex PCR, and the TCRdb table lists in-frame clones only, not all of them. The DNA gave D and trimming, while V, J and clone size come from that table. The data show 50,000 to 65,000 clones, around 90% seen once. The rearrangement links TRBV6-5 to TRBJ1-1; possibly TRBD1 for D (5 bases). Sequencing was done on a sample of peripheral blood. The source is a man aged 65 to 79 with acute or convalescent COVID-19. In DNA form, the CDR3 reads TGTGCCAGCAAAGGGGCGGGACTGAACACTGAAGCTTTCTTT. Residues: CASKGAGLNTEAFF.